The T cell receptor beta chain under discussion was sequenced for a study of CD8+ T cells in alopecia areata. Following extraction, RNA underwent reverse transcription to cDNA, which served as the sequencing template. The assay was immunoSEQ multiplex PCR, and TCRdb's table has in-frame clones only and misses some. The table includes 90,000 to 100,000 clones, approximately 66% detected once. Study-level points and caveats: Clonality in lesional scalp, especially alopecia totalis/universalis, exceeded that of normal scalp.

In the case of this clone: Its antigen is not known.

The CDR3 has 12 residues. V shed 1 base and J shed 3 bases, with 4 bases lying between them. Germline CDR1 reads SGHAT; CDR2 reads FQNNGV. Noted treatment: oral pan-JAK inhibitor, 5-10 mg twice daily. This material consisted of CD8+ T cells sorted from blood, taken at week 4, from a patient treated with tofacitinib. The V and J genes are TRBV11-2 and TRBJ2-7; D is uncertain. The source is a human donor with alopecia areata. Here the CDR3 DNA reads TGTGCCAGCAGCTTAGCAGTCTACGAGCAGTACTTC. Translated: CASSLAVYEQYF.